The next 27 T cell receptor delta chains were all read from a single sample in a study of γδ T cells in repeated Plasmodium falciparum infection. TCRdb used CATT to re-call clones from the multiplex PCR reads. The sample comprises around 50,000 delta-chain clones, around 1.5% of which are singletons, and over 12% rests with the top ten. Flow sorting of PBMC yielded separate Vgamma9/Vdelta2+ and Vdelta2-negative gammadelta T cell populations for bulk repertoire analysis. The sample taken for sequencing was gamma-delta T cells from blood. The receptors were gathered from a pool of human donors (malaria-infected and uninfected, not separated).

The sample holds a few counts of this clone. A read error likely explains why the TCRdb protein, taken from a much larger clone, differs from this DNA's translation at residue 21; the protein shown is translated from the DNA. V gene TRDV1 combines with J gene TRDJ1; TRDD3 aligns across 9 bases. TCRdb supplies no J gene; here it was assigned by aligning the nucleotide sequence to germline. Germline CDR1 is TSWWSYY and CDR2 is QGS. The CDR3 has 24 amino acids. CDR3 bases: TGTGCTCTTGGGGAACTATTGGAGTTTGTGTCCGGGTGGTCTGGGGGATCCTACACCGATGAACTCATCTTT. It codes for CALGELLEFVSGWSGGSYTDELIF.

The table lists this clone with a few counts. TCRdb has a much larger clone's protein, which differs at residue 10 from the translation of this DNA, likely because of a read error; what is shown is the protein translated from the DNA. The chain employs TRDV1 and TRDJ1; 8 bases align to TRDD2. This CDR3 has 21 amino acids. V gave up 3 bases and J gave up 1 base; unmatched junction bases: 22. Looked up from germline, CDR1 is TSWWSYY and CDR2 is QGS. Here the CDR3 DNA reads TGTGCTCTTGGGGACTCTTCCTACGGGAGTGGGGTCATATGTGTCACCGATAAACTCATCTTT. Translation: CALGDSSYGSGVICVTDKLIF.

Concerning this clone: TCRdb's listed protein matches a much larger clone and diverges from this DNA's translation at residue 12, likely through a read error; the protein shown comes from the DNA. V is TRDV3 and J is TRDJ1; 9 nucleotides line up with TRDD3. The J gene was not available in TCRdb and was assigned here by matching the DNA to germline segments. CDR1 is TVYSNPD, CDR2 GDNSRS, per germline (reference sequence). Unmatched junction bases numbered 32, after V lost 4 bases and J lost 8 bases. The CDR3 runs to 20 residues. CDR3 bases: TGTGCCTGGAGAAACCCTTCCTTCACTGGGGGAGACGTCCACCGGGGAAAACTCATCTTT. Amino acid sequence: CAWRNPSFTGGDVHRGKLIF.

This clone appeared many times. TCRdb lists the protein of a much larger clone for this DNA, which differs at residue 7, so this is likely a read error; the protein given here is translated from the DNA itself. The V call is TRDV2, the J call TRDJ1, with a possible D match to TRDD3 (5 bases). V was shortened by 3 bases and J by 2 bases, with 15 bases between the two germline ends. The CDR3 covers 15 residues. From germline, CDR1 is GEAIGNYY and CDR2 EKD. The CDR3 region is CACDALPGGTDKLIF. The CDR3 DNA reads TGTGCCTGTGACGCCTTACCGGGGGGGACCGATAAACTCATCTTT.

Notes on this clone: The protein held in TCRdb is that of a much larger clone and does not match this DNA's translation at residue 10, likely because of a read error; the protein shown is translated from the DNA. The gene calls are TRDV1 and TRDJ1; 8 nucleotides line up with TRDD3. Here the J gene was assigned by germline matching of the DNA, as TCRdb has none. CDR1 TSWWSYY and CDR2 QGS come from the germline V gene. V lost 0 bases to trimming and J lost 4 bases; unmatched junction nucleotides: 34. CDR3 length equals 25 residues. The CDR3 nucleotides are TGTGCTCTTGGGGAACTAGGGAAAGGGGGTGGCCTACTGTTACTGGGGATACTCCCGATCGATAAACTCATCTTT. Translating gives CALGELGKGGGLLLLGILPIDKLIF.

Remarks on this clone: This is likely an artifact of a read error, given a far larger clone one base away. This sample includes further DNA sequences coding for the same CDR3. J is TRDJ1 and V is TRDV1, with a possible D match to TRDD3 (6 bases). No J gene is reported in TCRdb; it was inferred here by comparing the DNA with germline. V was pared by 0 bases and J by 3 bases, with 41 bases between. Germline CDR1 TSWWSYY, CDR2 QGS. The CDR3 has 25 residues. CDR3 amino acids: CALGELRYTTLPLLSLGIEADKLIF. CDR3 coding DNA: TGTGCTCTTGGGGAACTTAGATATACCACACTACCCCTCTTATCGCTGGGGATCGAGGCCGATAAACTCATCTTT.

On this clone itself: TCRdb attributes to this sequence the protein of a much larger clone, which differs from the DNA translation at residue 14; a read error is likely, and the protein displayed is translated from the DNA. V gene TRDV1 combines with J gene TRDJ1; D is unresolved. In the absence of a J gene in TCRdb, the DNA was matched to germline to assign it here. The germline V gene encodes CDR1 TSWWSYY and CDR2 QGS. The CDR3 has 23 amino acids. With 2 bases removed from V and 10 bases from J, the gap between germline ends came to 44 bases. The CDR3 is CALGENHSSWRWTGALSTGRLIF. The DNA for the CDR3 is TGTGCTCTTGGGGAAAACCATAGCTCCTGGCGGTGGACGGGCGCTCTTTCGACCGGACGACTCATCTTT.

This clone has ten or more counts. Since a far larger clone is one base different, this is likely a read error. In the same sample, other DNA sequences code for this CDR3. The chain uses TRDV2 and TRDJ1; D is ambiguous. The CDR3 runs to 18 residues. In germline, CDR1 is GEAIGNYY, CDR2 EKD. Trimming took 0 bases from V and 0 from J, leaving 19 bases between them. CDR3 loop: CACDTSYIEVIHTDKLIF. The DNA of the CDR3 is TGTGCCTGTGACACCTCTTACATAGAGGTCATCCACACCGATAAACTCATCTTT.

As concerns this clone: Given a far larger clone just one base away, this is likely a sequencing read error. The same CDR3 also results from other DNA sequences found in this sample. CDR3 sequence (DNA): TGTGCTCTTGGGGTGACTTCCTGGTTCCTACCGGGGGGACCCCCCTCACCTAACACCGATAAACTCATCTTT. This translates into CALGVTSWFLPGGPPSPNTDKLIF. The J gene is TRDJ1, the V gene TRDV1; maybe TRDD2 (7 bases). Germline CDR1 reads TSWWSYY; CDR2 reads QGS. The CDR3 is made up of 24 amino acids. V was cut by 4 bases and J by 0 bases, with 39 bases left in between.

Details on this clone: The TCRdb protein, from a much larger clone, departs from this DNA's translation at residue 10, likely by read error; the protein shown derives from the DNA. The chain combines TRDV1 with TRDJ1, with 7 bases lining up with TRDD3. TCRdb carries no J gene annotation; the J gene was assigned here by matching the DNA with germline. This CDR3 spans 18 amino acids. V dropped 6 bases and J dropped 4; count of bases not matched to a gene: 20. Germline V lookup: CDR1 TSWWSYY, CDR2 QGS. In nucleotides, the CDR3 is TGTGCTCTTGGTATTCACGACCATGGGGAGGATACGAACGATAAACTCATCTTT. Protein: CALGIHDHGEDTNDKLIF.

This clone was detected only a few times. This DNA's translation differs at residue 7 from TCRdb's protein, which comes from a much larger clone; a read error is likely, and the protein shown is translated from the DNA. The gene calls are TRDV1 and TRDJ1, with 9 positions matching TRDD2. Germline V gene sequence: CDR1 TSWWSYY, CDR2 QGS. The CDR3 consists of 23 residues. V shed 4 bases and J 0 bases; nucleotides not matched to a gene: 27. The CDR3 DNA reads TGTGCTCTTGGGGCTTTTGCCTTCCTACGTGCTGGGAGATGGAGGGGATACACCGATAAACTCATCTTT. Translation: CALGAFAFLRAGRWRGYTDKLIF.

In the case of this clone: The protein TCRdb lists belongs to a much larger clone and differs from this DNA's translation at residue 15, which points to a read error; the protein shown is made from the DNA. The V call is TRDV1, the J call TRDJ1; maybe TRDD2 (5 bases). Here the J gene came from matching the DNA to germline, since TCRdb omits it. This CDR3 spans 20 amino acids. V gave up 4 bases and J gave up 3 bases, with 30 bases separating them. From germline, CDR1 is TSWWSYY and CDR2 QGS. In DNA form, the CDR3 reads TGTGCTCTTGGGGTCTTCAGCGATCCTTCAACGTCGCTGGAGCCCGATAAACTCATCTTT. Translating it yields CALGVFSDPSTSLEPDKLIF.

This clone turned up a few times. This DNA translates differently at residue 9 from the TCRdb protein, which is that of a much larger clone; a read error is likely, and the protein shown is the DNA's own translation. The rearrangement uses TRDV1 and TRDJ1; a possible D gene is TRDD3 (6 bases). No J segment appears in TCRdb, so it was assigned here by matching the sequence to germline. The V end lost 1 base, the J end lost 2 bases, and 23 bases lay between the germline ends. The CDR3 runs 19 residues. Germline V gene lookup returns CDR1 TSWWSYY and CDR2 QGS. The CDR3 DNA reads as TGTGCTCTTGGGGAACCTTTTCCCCCCATACTGGGTCGGACCGATAAACTCATCTTT. Its translation is CALGEPFPPILGRTDKLIF.

The sample holds a few counts of this clone. TCRdb lists the protein of a much larger clone for this DNA, which differs at residue 14, so this is likely a read error; the protein given here is translated from the DNA itself. The J gene is TRDJ1, the V gene TRDV1; a weak D match, TRDD3 (5 bases). The germline V gene encodes CDR1 TSWWSYY and CDR2 QGS. The CDR3 sequence is 23 residues long. Deletions cut 4 bases from V and 1 base from J, with 37 bases between. Here the CDR3 reads CALGVRRGAAQEANTVLTDKLIF. CDR3 nucleotide sequence: TGTGCTCTTGGGGTCCGTAGGGGGGCGGCCCAAGAGGCGAATACTGTCCTCACCGATAAACTCATCTTT.

This clone has ten or more counts. TCRdb has a much larger clone's protein, which differs at residue 10 from the translation of this DNA, likely because of a read error; what is shown is the protein translated from the DNA. This rearrangement joins TRDV1 to TRDJ1, with 10 nucleotides matching TRDD3. Here the J gene was assigned by germline matching of the DNA, as TCRdb has none. V lost 5 bases and J lost 8; bases outside the gene matches: 20. CDR1 is TSWWSYY, CDR2 QGS, per germline. The CDR3 has 18 residues. The CDR3 is CALGPPRPYRGIRGKLIF. DNA of the CDR3: TGTGCTCTTGGGCCCCCTCGACCTTACCGGGGGATACGGGGCAAACTCATCTTT.

As for this clone: The mismatch at residue 11 between this DNA's translation and the TCRdb protein of a much larger clone likely reflects a read error; the protein shown is translated from the DNA. This chain links TRDV1 with TRDJ1, with TRDD3 matching 8 bases. The J gene is not listed in TCRdb, so it was assigned here from a DNA match to germline. Trimming cost V 8 bases and J 6 bases; bases outside gene matches: 35. Germline V gene sequence: CDR1 TSWWSYY, CDR2 QGS. The CDR3 covers 22 residues. The DNA for the CDR3 is TGTGCTCTTTTGAAACAATCCTACTGGGGGGTAATCGCGCTTCAAAGGGGTTATAAACTCATCTTT. Protein: CALLKQSYWGVIALQRGYKLIF.

As to this clone: TCRdb's protein for this DNA is that of a much larger clone and differs from the translation at residue 17, likely a read error; the protein shown is the DNA translation. The V and J genes are TRDV1 and TRDJ1, with 11 positions matching TRDD3. The J gene, absent from TCRdb, was called here by matching the DNA to germline. The trim removed 2 bases at V and 2 bases at J, leaving 25 bases unmatched. There are 23 residues in the CDR3. Germline values: CDR1 TSWWSYY, CDR2 QGS. The CDR3 is CALGEIGGTSSSYWGIWTDKLIF. The CDR3, as DNA: TGTGCTCTTGGGGAAATTGGGGGAACTTCCTCTTCATACTGGGGGATATGGACCGATAAACTCATCTTT.

Remarks on this clone: The translation of this DNA and the TCRdb protein of a much larger clone differ at residue 6, probably owing to a read error; the protein shown here is translated from the DNA. V and J are TRDV2 and TRDJ1, with D tentatively TRDD3 (7 bases). Germline V gene sequence: CDR1 GEAIGNYY, CDR2 EKD. The V and J ends lost 2 bases and 0 bases respectively, with 18 bases between them. The CDR3 covers 17 residues. In nucleotides, the CDR3 is TGTGCCTGTGACAACCTCCTACTGGGGTTTAACACCGATAAACTCATCTTT. Translated, it gives CACDNLLLGFNTDKLIF.

This clone was detected only a few times. A far larger clone is one base from this, pointing to a likely read error. Other DNA sequences in the same sample also yield this CDR3. The rearrangement joins TRDV1 to TRDJ1; TRDD3 aligns across 8 bases. The V gene's germline CDR1 is TSWWSYY and CDR2 QGS. CDR3 length: 20 amino acids. CDR3 coding DNA: TGTGCTCTTGGGGAGTTACTCTGGGGGACGAGTTTAAAGTACACCGATAAACTTATCTTT. Translating it yields CALGELLWGTSLKYTDKLIF.

Concerning this clone: It is likely a read error: a sequence one base away is far more abundant. At the DNA level, this CDR3 is encoded by other sequences in the same sample as well. The V gene call is TRDV3, and the J gene call is absent; the table calls TRDD3, which could not be checked here. The CDR3 runs 24 residues. The germline V gene has CDR1 TVYSNPD and CDR2 GDNSRS (reference sequence). CDR3 sequence: CALPMSPSTGGYAYPKTYTDKLIF. The CDR3 DNA sequence: TGTGCCTTACCAATGTCCCCCTCAACTGGGGGATACGCGTATCCAAAAACGTACACCGATAAGCTCATCTTT.

The table lists this clone with many counts. The protein recorded in TCRdb matches a much larger clone and deviates from this DNA's translation at residue 16, suggesting a read error; the protein here is obtained by translating the DNA. The V call is TRDV1, the J call TRDJ1; 9 bases fit TRDD3. The CDR3 totals 24 residues. Per germline, CDR1 TSWWSYY and CDR2 QGS. V trimming: 5 bases; J trimming: 0 bases; junction bases outside the gene matches: 31. CDR3 sequence (DNA): TGTGCTCTTGGGAAAGATCCCTACTGTCCCTCCTGTACTGGGGGACACAGAAACACCGATAAACTCATCTTT. Protein: CALGKDPYCPSCTGGHRNTDKLIF.

Many counts were recorded for this clone. This likely stems from a read error, as it lies one base from a far larger clone. Other DNA sequences of this sample code for an identical CDR3. The chain carries TRDV1 and TRDJ1; D unresolved. This CDR3 region has 13 residues. V shed 9 bases and J shed 0 bases, with 11 bases lying between them. The germline V gene has CDR1 TSWWSYY and CDR2 QGS. Here the CDR3 reads CALFLLNTDKLIF. CDR3 coding DNA: TGTGCTCTATTCTTATTGAACACCGATAAACTCATCTTT.

On this clone itself: The TCRdb protein comes from a much larger clone and disagrees with this DNA's translation at residue 5, likely due to a read error; the protein given here is derived from the DNA. The V and J genes are TRDV1 and TRDJ1, with D possibly being TRDD3 (6 bases). This CDR3 is built from 16 residues. CDR1 and CDR2 from the germline V gene are TSWWSYY and QGS. Here the CDR3 DNA reads TGTGCTATTGGGGGGCTTGCCCGGGATCCCCCCGATAAACTCATCTTT. This encodes CAIGGLARDPPDKLIF.

This clone came up many times. TCRdb's listed protein matches a much larger clone and diverges from this DNA's translation at residue 10, likely through a read error; the protein shown comes from the DNA. The chain links TRDV1 to TRDJ1; possible D gene TRDD3, 6 bases. Because TCRdb records no J gene, it was assigned here through a match of the DNA to germline. V was shortened by 0 bases and J by 0 bases, with 14 bases between the two germline ends. Germline-derived CDR1 and CDR2 are TSWWSYY and QGS. The CDR3 has 17 residues. CDR3 bases: TGTGCTCTTGGGGAACTTAGGTGGGGGGCGTACACCGATAAACTCATCTTT. Its translation: CALGELRWGAYTDKLIF.

This clone was seen a few times. Only one base separates this from a far larger clonotype, so it likely reflects a read error. Other nucleotide sequences in the sample specify the same CDR3. CDR3: CALGVSSYWGIQTSLTAQLFF. The CDR3 DNA is TGTGCTCTTGGGGTTTCCTCGTACTGGGGGATCCAGACTTCTTTGACAGCACAACTCTTCTTT. This chain links TRDV1 with TRDJ2; 10 nucleotides line up with TRDD3. Here the J gene came from matching the DNA to germline, since TCRdb omits it. The V segment lost 4 bases and the J segment 0 bases; nucleotides outside the gene matches: 17. The length of the CDR3 is 21 residues. CDR1 is TSWWSYY, CDR2 QGS, per germline.

This clone was seen only a few times. A far larger clone is just one base off, so this is likely a read error. Different DNA sequences within this sample yield the same CDR3. The chain joins TRDV1 to TRDJ1; 10 bases are a match to TRDD3. This CDR3 has 25 amino acids. V shed 9 bases and J 0 bases; nucleotides not matched to a gene: 37. The germline gives CDR1 TSWWSYY, CDR2 QGS. This chain's CDR3 is CALLPKPTFLPLLIVLGDYTDKLIF. The CDR3 region has the DNA TGTGCTCTCTTACCCAAACCGACCTTCCTGCCTCTTTTAATTGTACTGGGGGATTACACCGATAAACTCATCTTT.

Ten or more counts support this clone. TCRdb attributes to this sequence the protein of a much larger clone, which differs from the DNA translation at residue 3; a read error is likely, and the protein displayed is translated from the DNA. The chain has TRDV1 and TRDJ1; the D gene is possibly TRDD3 (6 bases). As TCRdb names no J gene, one was assigned here on the basis of a DNA match to germline. Germline values: CDR1 TSWWSYY, CDR2 QGS. This CDR3 comprises 24 residues. The CDR3, as DNA: TGTGCTCCTGGGGAACGGTCCTTCTCAAGATCCTGGGCTGGGGCCTCACTAAAAACCGATAAACTCATCTTT. The encoded protein is CAPGERSFSRSWAGASLKTDKLIF.